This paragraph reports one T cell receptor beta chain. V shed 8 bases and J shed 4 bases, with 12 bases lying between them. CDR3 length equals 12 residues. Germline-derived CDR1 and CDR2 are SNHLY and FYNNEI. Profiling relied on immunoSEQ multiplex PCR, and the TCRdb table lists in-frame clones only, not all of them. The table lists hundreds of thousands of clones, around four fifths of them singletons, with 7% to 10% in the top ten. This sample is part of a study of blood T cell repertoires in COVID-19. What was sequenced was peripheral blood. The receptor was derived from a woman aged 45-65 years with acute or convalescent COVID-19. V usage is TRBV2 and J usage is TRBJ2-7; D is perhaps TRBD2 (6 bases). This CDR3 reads CASLGGIYEQYF. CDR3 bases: TGTGCCAGCCTCGGGGGAATTTACGAGCAGTACTTC.